A single sample gave rise to the 10 T cell receptor beta chains below, sequenced in a study of CD8 T cells in ankylosing spondylitis. TCRdb processed the 5' RACE reads anew with MiXCR; each CDR3 protein has one entry. Among 180,000 or so distinct CDR3 sequences listed, more than 9% were seen once. Sequencing used blood, either unsorted or a sorted T cell fraction (not recorded which). The receptors shown here come from a male donor with ankylosing spondylitis or in good health (not recorded which).

This clonotype was detected ten times or more. V is TRBV12-3 or TRBV12-4 and J is TRBJ2-1; D call uncertain. This CDR3 is 15 amino acids long. Between the trimmed V and J ends, which lost 1 base and 5 bases, there was a span of 12 bases. CDR3 nucleotide sequence: TGTGCCAGCAGTTTAGGCAGTGCCATGAACAATGAGCAGTTCTTC. Its protein product is CASSLGSAMNNEQFF.

This clonotype has ten or more counts. The V call is TRBV7-6, the J call TRBJ2-1; TRBD2 aligns across 9 bases. The CDR3 length is 16 residues. Trimming at V came to 1 base and at J to 7 bases, leaving 8 bases not matched to a gene. Germline V gives CDR1 SGHVS, CDR2 FNYEAQ. CDR3 residues: CASSLEASGARNEQFF. The CDR3 bases are TGTGCCAGCAGCTTAGAGGCTAGCGGGGCCCGGAATGAGCAGTTCTTC.

This clonotype was recorded at least ten times. V usage is TRBV6-2 or TRBV6-3 and J usage is TRBJ2-7; maybe TRBD1 (5 bases). The V end lost 4 bases, the J end lost 4 bases, and 14 bases lay between the germline ends. Germline CDR1 is MNHEY and CDR2 is SVGEGT. This CDR3 region has 14 residues. CDR3 sequence reads: CASSLQGSLYEQYF. CDR3 DNA: TGTGCCAGCAGTTTGCAGGGTTCCCTGTACGAGCAGTACTTC.

This clonotype turned up a few times. The V and J genes are TRBV20-1 and TRBJ1-1; D unclear. V gave up 4 bases and J gave up 3 bases, with 15 bases separating them. Germline V gene data show CDR1 as DFQATT and CDR2 as SNEGSKA (reference sequence). CDR3 length: 14 residues. The CDR3 coding sequence is TGCAGTGCTATGAGGGCACGGCCATACACTGAAGCTTTCTTT. It is translated as CSAMRARPYTEAFF.

J is TRBJ2-1 and V is TRBV11-2, with 8 bases that match TRBD2. The CDR3 sequence is 15 residues long. The germline V gene has CDR1 SGHAT and CDR2 FQNNGV. V was clipped by 0 bases and J by 7 bases; unmatched bases: 5. The CDR3 nucleotides are TGTGCCAGCAGCTTAGATTATAGCGGGATTAATGAGCAGTTCTTC. Encoded protein: CASSLDYSGINEQFF.

There are a few counts of this clonotype. The chain has TRBV20-1 and TRBJ2-5, with D possibly called TRBD1 or TRBD2 (5 bases each). Trimming removed 4 bases at V and 1 base at J, with 10 bases between. The CDR3 extends over 13 amino acids. Looked up from germline, CDR1 is DFQATT and CDR2 is SNEGSKA (reference sequence). This chain's CDR3 is CSATGTIQETQYF. The DNA of the CDR3 is TGCAGTGCTACCGGGACCATCCAAGAGACCCAGTACTTC.

This clonotype was recorded many times. V and J are TRBV6-2 or TRBV6-3 and TRBJ2-2; 8 positions match TRBD1. Germline V gives CDR1 MNHEY, CDR2 SVGEGT. J was trimmed by 7 bases and V by 5 bases; bases with no gene match: 12. This CDR3 contains 16 residues. The CDR3 spells CASSLAGGKYDGELFF. The CDR3 nucleotides are TGTGCCAGCAGTCTCGCAGGGGGCAAATACGACGGGGAGCTGTTTTTT.

This clonotype was detected ten times or more. The chain couples TRBV9 to TRBJ2-7; possible D gene TRBD1, 8 bases. Germline lookup yields CDR1 SGDLS and CDR2 YYNGEE. The CDR3 has 16 residues. V was pared by 0 bases and J by 1 base, with 14 bases between. Here the CDR3 reads CASSVGGGTGSYEQYF. For the CDR3, the DNA is TGTGCCAGCAGCGTAGGGGGGGGGACAGGTTCCTACGAGCAGTACTTC.

This clonotype was detected a few times. CDR3 sequence reads: CASRPPGTANYGYTF. CDR3 nucleotide sequence: TGTGCCAGCAGGCCCCCGGGAACAGCTAACTATGGCTACACCTTC. The chain joins TRBV7-9 to TRBJ1-2; D is unclear. Germline assignment: CDR1 SEHNR and CDR2 FQNEAQ (reference sequence). The CDR3 totals 15 residues. Trimming cost V 6 bases and J 0 bases, with 14 bases left between them.

This clonotype was observed at least ten times. This chain connects TRBV5-6 to TRBJ2-3, with D unclear. There are 15 residues in the CDR3. Trimming left V 1 base short and J 1 base short, with 10 bases between. Germline V gene data show CDR1 as SGHDT and CDR2 as YYEEEE. CDR3 sequence (DNA): TGTGCCAGCAGCTTGCGCGGAAGAGGCACAGATACGCAGTATTTT. It translates to CASSLRGRGTDTQYF.